This record looks at one T cell receptor beta chain sequence and its context. Its target is not known. This record belongs to a study of blood T cells in healthy people across ages. The study, taken as a whole, reports: Diversity was higher, and naive CD4+ cells more numerous, in long-lived donors than in aged donors. It was not known whether donors were CMV positive (a possible confounder of expanded clonotype changes).

Primers used in a second PCR of roughly 7 to 11 cycles were a sample-barcoded 5' primer and a J-beta primer mix. One entry per CDR3 protein, called by TCRdb with MiXCR from the 5' RACE reads. Altogether about 1.4 million distinct CDR3 sequences are present, 59% being singletons, with the ten largest covering 6.5% to 8.5%. Germline lookup yields CDR1 SNHLY and CDR2 FYNNEI. This CDR3 is 14 amino acids long. The V gene lost 7 bases and the J gene lost 4 bases, with 17 bases spanning the gap. Those donating, healthy Caucasian individuals from Russia, were aged about 6 to 100. The sample taken for sequencing was blood. This chain uses TRBV2 with TRBJ2-7; D call uncertain. The source of this sequence is a man aged 18 to 30 in good health. CDR3 in DNA: TGTGCCAGCAATCTCTGGACGAAGCTATACGAGCAGTACTTC. Translated: CASNLWTKLYEQYF.